Listed below are T cell receptor beta chains from one sample, sequenced in a study of regulatory T cells in long-lasting Graves disease. TCRdb reprocessed the multiplex PCR reads with MiXCR, giving one entry per CDR3 protein. The top ten clones hold over 15% of a sample with around 400,000 distinct CDR3 sequences, about 12% of them seen once. These same data were also listed under a study on T cells in Graves' hyperthyroidism and ophthalmopathy.

The sequenced sample was peripheral blood mononuclear cells (PBMCs), obtained at new diagnosis, from a patient treated with antithyroid drugs. The receptors come from a woman younger than 30 with Graves disease. Both conserved end residues are part of each CDR3. D genes are given only for firm matches. Clone size appears in some rows only: once, few, many, or a class for an expanded clone.

>TRBJ2-3|many|TRBV28|.
CASSGAVGDSTDTQYF
TGTGCCAGCTCCGGCGCAGTTGGAGACAGCACAGATACGCAGTATTTT
>TRBJ1-1|many|TRBV6-1|.
CASSSPLGGREAFF
TGTGCCAGCAGTAGCCCTCTGGGGGGCCGAGAAGCTTTCTTT
>TRBJ2-1|.|TRBV28|.
CAGLGVTYNEQFF
TGTGCCGGCCTTGGGGTAACCTACAATGAGCAGTTCTTC
>TRBJ2-1|.|TRBV24-1|.
CATSQASSDHEQFF
TGTGCCACCAGTCAAGCCAGTTCGGACCATGAGCAGTTCTTC
>TRBJ1-2|many|TRBV28|.
CASINNAGFYGYTF
TGTGCCAGCATCAACAACGCAGGCTTCTATGGCTACACCTTC
>TRBJ2-7|.|TRBV11-2|.
CASSSPGDYEQYF
TGTGCCAGCAGCTCCCCCGGGGACTACGAGCAGTACTTC
>TRBJ2-5|many|TRBV20-1|TRBD2
CSAHSGGPFKTQYF
TGCAGTGCTCATAGCGGGGGCCCCTTCAAGACCCAGTACTTC
>TRBJ1-2|few|TRBV5-6|.
CASSLGVGRRHYGYTF
TGTGCCAGCAGCTTGGGAGTCGGCAGGAGACACTATGGCTACACCTTC
>TRBJ2-1|many|TRBV7-3|TRBD1
CASSLAGTGNSYNEQFF
TGTGCCAGCAGCCTTGCCGGGACAGGGAACTCCTACAATGAGCAGTTCTTC
>TRBJ1-1|many|TRBV7-2|.
CASSSSSWGPPNTEAFF
TGTGCCAGCAGCTCGTCAAGTTGGGGTCCCCCGAACACTGAAGCTTTCTTT
>TRBJ2-5|many|TRBV7-2|.
CASSLVRTTGETQYF
TGTGCCAGCAGCTTAGTGCGGACTACGGGAGAGACCCAGTACTTC
>TRBJ2-7|many|TRBV20-1|TRBD1
CSALGRGLIEQYF
TGCAGTGCCCTGGGCAGGGGGTTGATCGAGCAGTACTTC
>TRBJ2-5|few|TRBV5-5|TRBD2
CASSLGVTSGLPFQETQYF
TGTGCCAGCAGCTTGGGGGTGACATCGGGACTACCTTTCCAAGAGACCCAGTACTTC
>TRBJ2-5|many|TRBV12-3/TRBV12-4|.
CASSLYNQETQYF
TGTGCCAGCAGTTTATACAACCAAGAGACCCAGTACTTC
>TRBJ1-2|few|TRBV4-1|.
CASSHPEVGVWWGYTF
TGCGCCAGCAGCCACCCCGAAGTGGGCGTATGGTGGGGCTACACCTTC
>TRBJ1-5|.|TRBV6-5|TRBD1
CASSYSTMTGFLQPQHF
TGTGCCAGCAGTTACTCGACTATGACAGGGTTCCTTCAGCCCCAGCATTTT
>TRBJ1-2|many|TRBV12-3/TRBV12-4|TRBD1
CASSRTGLGYTF
TGTGCCAGCAGTCGGACAGGGCTCGGCTACACCTTC
>TRBJ2-1|.|TRBV15|TRBD1
CATGTVRNEQFF
TGTGCCACCGGGACAGTTAGAAATGAGCAGTTCTTC
>TRBJ2-1|.|TRBV11-3|TRBD2
CTSSRGLDYNEQFF
TGTACCAGCAGCAGAGGACTAGACTACAATGAGCAGTTCTTC
>TRBJ1-6|.|TRBV9|.
CASSNPGHSSPLHF
TGTGCCAGCAGCAACCCGGGCCACAGTTCACCCCTCCACTTT
>TRBJ1-1|many|TRBV12-3/TRBV12-4|.
CASSFRSGTEAFF
TGTGCCAGCAGTTTTCGGTCGGGGACTGAAGCTTTCTTT
>TRBJ1-3|few|TRBV20-1|.
CSARGWPGASGNTIYF
TGCAGTGCTAGAGGGTGGCCGGGGGCTTCTGGAAACACCATATATTTT
>TRBJ1-1|many|TRBV20-1|.
CSASRQDTEAFF
TGCAGTGCCTCAAGACAGGACACTGAAGCTTTCTTT
>TRBJ1-3|.|TRBV30|TRBD1
CAWETGTGNTIYF
TGTGCCTGGGAGACAGGGACTGGAAACACCATATATTTT
>TRBJ2-1|few|TRBV28|.
CASMGSRILGSSYNEQFF
TGTGCCAGCATGGGGTCTAGAATCTTGGGGAGCTCCTACAATGAGCAGTTCTTC
>TRBJ2-7|many|TRBV29-1|.
CSVALAVTSYEQYF
TGCAGCGTTGCATTAGCGGTTACCTCCTACGAGCAGTACTTC
>TRBJ2-3|.|TRBV13|TRBD2
CASSLGKREFGTDTQYF
TGTGCCAGCAGCTTAGGGAAGCGGGAGTTCGGCACAGATACGCAGTATTTT
>TRBJ2-1|.|TRBV11-2|TRBD2
CASSEGSGGYDNEQFF
TGTGCCAGCAGTGAGGGTAGCGGGGGCTACGACAATGAGCAGTTCTTC
>TRBJ2-2|many|TRBV20-1|TRBD2
CSARDWAGGPNTGELFF
TGCAGTGCTAGAGACTGGGCGGGAGGGCCGAACACCGGGGAGCTGTTTTTT
>TRBJ1-1|.|TRBV27|TRBD1
CASSKTGAMNTEAFF
TGTGCCAGCAGTAAGACAGGGGCAATGAACACTGAAGCTTTCTTT
>TRBJ1-1|.|TRBV12-3/TRBV12-4|TRBD1
CASRNARGPATEAFF
TGTGCCAGCAGAAACGCCAGGGGGCCGGCCACTGAAGCTTTCTTT
>TRBJ1-4|.|TRBV7-6|TRBD1
CASSRPGGWGEKLFF
TGTGCCAGCAGCCGACCAGGGGGCTGGGGTGAAAAACTGTTTTTT
>TRBJ1-5|many|TRBV10-3|.
CAISPQGNQPQHF
TGTGCCATCAGCCCACAGGGCAATCAGCCCCAGCATTTT
>TRBJ2-3|many|TRBV4-3|.
CASSQGSTASTDTQYF
TGCGCCAGCAGCCAAGGTTCGACAGCTAGCACAGATACGCAGTATTTT
>TRBJ1-1|few|TRBV4-1|.
CASSQVPGNTEAFF
TGCGCCAGCAGCCAAGTTCCGGGGAACACTGAAGCTTTCTTT
>TRBJ1-2|many|TRBV6-1|.
CASSEAGRTYGYTF
TGTGCCAGCAGTGAAGCTGGCCGTACCTATGGCTACACCTTC
>TRBJ2-4|many|TRBV29-1|.
CSVEDQHRGSIQYF
TGCAGCGTTGAAGATCAGCACAGAGGGAGCATTCAGTACTTC
>TRBJ2-1|many|TRBV12-3/TRBV12-4|.
CASSPGFDEQFF
TGTGCCAGCAGCCCAGGGTTCGATGAGCAGTTCTTC
>TRBJ2-1|few|TRBV20-1|.
CSADAINEQFF
TGCAGTGCTGACGCTATAAATGAGCAGTTCTTC
>TRBJ1-4|many|TRBV7-2|.
CASSLDYPPTGEKLFF
TGTGCCAGCAGCTTAGACTATCCACCGACGGGTGAAAAACTGTTTTTT
>TRBJ1-1|.|TRBV6-2/TRBV6-3|.
CASTDGPVGWGRAFF
TGTGCCAGCACTGATGGTCCGGTCGGTTGGGGGCGAGCTTTCTTT
>TRBJ2-5|many|TRBV7-9|.
CASSLLGETQYF
TGTGCCAGCAGCTTATTGGGGGAGACCCAGTACTTC
>TRBJ2-7|many|TRBV28|.
CASSAEGYFYEQYF
TGTGCCAGCAGTGCCGAAGGTTATTTCTACGAGCAGTACTTC
>TRBJ1-2|many|TRBV12-3/TRBV12-4|.
CASSSGTQASVSLGYTF
TGTGCCAGCAGCTCCGGGACCCAGGCGTCGGTTAGTCTGGGCTACACCTTC
>TRBJ2-7|many|TRBV29-1|TRBD2
CSVEDISGGPYEQYF
TGCAGCGTTGAAGATATTAGCGGGGGGCCCTACGAGCAGTACTTC
>TRBJ1-3|few|TRBV9|TRBD1
CARSWGQGKGTGNTIYF
TGTGCCAGATCCTGGGGACAGGGTAAGGGCACTGGAAACACCATATATTTT
>TRBJ2-3|many|TRBV5-1|TRBD2
CASSLAGRTDTQYF
TGTGCCAGCAGCTTAGCGGGTCGCACAGATACGCAGTATTTT
>TRBJ1-1|many|TRBV3-1|.
CASSRGGIHTEAFF
TGTGCCAGCAGCAGAGGGGGGATTCACACTGAAGCTTTCTTT
>TRBJ2-5|few|TRBV24-1|.
CATSDFYRTETQYF
TGTGCCACCAGTGATTTTTACAGGACGGAGACCCAGTACTTC
>TRBJ1-2|.|TRBV4-3|TRBD1
CASSHRQGHESFVYGYTF
TGCGCCAGCAGCCATCGACAGGGCCACGAGTCGTTCGTCTATGGCTACACCTTC
>TRBJ2-3|many|TRBV7-6|.
CASSPVSWGTDTQYF
TGTGCCAGCAGCCCAGTTAGCTGGGGCACAGATACGCAGTATTTT
>TRBJ2-3|many|TRBV2|.
CASSEAPDYTDTQYF
TGTGCCAGCAGTGAAGCGCCTGACTACACAGATACGCAGTATTTT
>TRBJ2-1|.|TRBV20-1|.
CSARFHGWGSYNEQFF
TGCAGTGCTAGGTTTCATGGCTGGGGATCCTACAATGAGCAGTTCTTC
>TRBJ2-5|few|TRBV7-7|.
CASSLAVHSQETQYF
TGTGCTAGCAGCTTAGCGGTTCACTCTCAAGAGACCCAGTACTTC
>TRBJ1-5|many|TRBV6-5|.
CASSYSRGTNQPQHF
TGTGCCAGCAGTTACTCCCGAGGGACGAATCAGCCCCAGCATTTT
>TRBJ1-6|.|TRBV4-1|TRBD1
CASSQGTGGDNSPLHF
TGCGCCAGCAGCCAAGGGACAGGGGGAGACAATTCACCCCTCCACTTT
>TRBJ2-3|many|TRBV3-1|TRBD2
CASSQDTGGIAPRDTQYF
TGTGCCAGCAGCCAAGATACGGGGGGGATAGCCCCCAGGGATACGCAGTATTTT